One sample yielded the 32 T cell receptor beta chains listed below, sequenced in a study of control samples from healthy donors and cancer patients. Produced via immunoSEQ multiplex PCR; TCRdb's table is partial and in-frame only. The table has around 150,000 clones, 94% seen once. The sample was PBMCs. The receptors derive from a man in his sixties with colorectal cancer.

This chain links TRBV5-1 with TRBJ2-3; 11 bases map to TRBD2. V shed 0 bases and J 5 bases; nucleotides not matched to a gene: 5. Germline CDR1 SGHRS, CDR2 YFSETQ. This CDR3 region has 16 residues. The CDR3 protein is CASSLAGLAVQDTQYF. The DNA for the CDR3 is TGCGCCAGCAGCTTGGCGGGACTAGCGGTTCAAGATACGCAGTATTTT.

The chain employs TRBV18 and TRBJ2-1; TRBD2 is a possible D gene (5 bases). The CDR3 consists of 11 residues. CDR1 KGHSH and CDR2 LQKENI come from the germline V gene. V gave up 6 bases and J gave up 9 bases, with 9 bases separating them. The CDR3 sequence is CASSREGEQFF. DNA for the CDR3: TGTGCCAGCTCCCGCGAGGGTGAGCAGTTCTTC.

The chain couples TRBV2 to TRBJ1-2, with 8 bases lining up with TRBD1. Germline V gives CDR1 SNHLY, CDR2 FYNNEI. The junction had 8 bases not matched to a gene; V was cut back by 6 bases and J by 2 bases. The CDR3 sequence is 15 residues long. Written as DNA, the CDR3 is TGTGCCAGCAGCCCGATCTGGACAGGGAACTATGGCTACACCTTC. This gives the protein CASSPIWTGNYGYTF.

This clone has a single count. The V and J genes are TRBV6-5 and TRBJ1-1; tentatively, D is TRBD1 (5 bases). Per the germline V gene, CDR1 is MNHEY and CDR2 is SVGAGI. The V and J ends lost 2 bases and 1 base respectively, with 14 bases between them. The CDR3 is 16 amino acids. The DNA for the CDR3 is TGTGCCAGCAGTTACCACGCCACAGGACAGAACACTGAAGCTTTCTTT. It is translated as CASSYHATGQNTEAFF.

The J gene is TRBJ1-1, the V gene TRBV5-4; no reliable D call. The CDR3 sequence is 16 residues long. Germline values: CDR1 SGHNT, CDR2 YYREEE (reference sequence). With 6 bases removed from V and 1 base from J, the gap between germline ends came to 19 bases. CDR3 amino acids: CASTYGSGVSNTEAFF. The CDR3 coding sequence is TGTGCCAGCACCTATGGTTCTGGGGTTTCGAACACTGAAGCTTTCTTT.

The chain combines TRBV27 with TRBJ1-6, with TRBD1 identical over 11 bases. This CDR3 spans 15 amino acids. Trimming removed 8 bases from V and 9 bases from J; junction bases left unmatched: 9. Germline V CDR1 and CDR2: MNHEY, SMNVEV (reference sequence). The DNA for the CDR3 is TGTGCCAGCGGCTCCGGGACAGGGGGTCGTTCACCCCTCCACTTT. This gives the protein CASGSGTGGRSPLHF.

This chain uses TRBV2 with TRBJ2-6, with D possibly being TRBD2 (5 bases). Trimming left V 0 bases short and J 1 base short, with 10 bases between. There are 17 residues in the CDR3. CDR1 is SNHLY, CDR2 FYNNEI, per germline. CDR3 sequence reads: CASSEAADSSGANVLTF. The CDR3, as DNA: TGTGCCAGCAGTGAAGCGGCGGACTCATCTGGGGCCAACGTCCTGACTTTC.

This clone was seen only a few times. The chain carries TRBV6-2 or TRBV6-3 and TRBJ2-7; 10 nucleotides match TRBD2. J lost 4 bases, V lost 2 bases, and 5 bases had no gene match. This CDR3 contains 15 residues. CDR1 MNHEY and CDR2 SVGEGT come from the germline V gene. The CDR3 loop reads CASSYPSSGGYEQYF. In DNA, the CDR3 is TGTGCCAGCAGTTACCCCTCTAGCGGGGGATACGAGCAGTACTTC.

In DNA form, the CDR3 reads TGTGCCAGTAGTATTGGGGCGAGAGCAGGGTACGAGCAGTACTTC. It is translated as CASSIGARAGYEQYF. The chain couples TRBV19 to TRBJ2-7, with a possible D match to TRBD1 (5 bases). The CDR3 is 15 amino acids. Germline CDR1 and CDR2: LNHDA and SQIVND (reference sequence). Deletions cut 3 bases from V and 4 bases from J, with 16 bases between.

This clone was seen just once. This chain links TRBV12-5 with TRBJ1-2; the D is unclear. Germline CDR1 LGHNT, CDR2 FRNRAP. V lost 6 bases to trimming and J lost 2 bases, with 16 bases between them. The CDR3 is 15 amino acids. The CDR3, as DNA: TGTGCTAGTGGCCCCGCCAGTCTGGGCAACTATGGCTACACCTTC. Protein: CASGPASLGNYGYTF.

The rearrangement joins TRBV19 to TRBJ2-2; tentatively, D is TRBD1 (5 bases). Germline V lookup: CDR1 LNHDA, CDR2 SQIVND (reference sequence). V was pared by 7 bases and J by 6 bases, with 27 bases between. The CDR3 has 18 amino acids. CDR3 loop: CASTPLGQGRLGAGELFF. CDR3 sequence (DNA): TGTGCCAGTACCCCACTCGGGCAGGGCCGTCTTGGCGCCGGGGAGCTGTTTTTT.

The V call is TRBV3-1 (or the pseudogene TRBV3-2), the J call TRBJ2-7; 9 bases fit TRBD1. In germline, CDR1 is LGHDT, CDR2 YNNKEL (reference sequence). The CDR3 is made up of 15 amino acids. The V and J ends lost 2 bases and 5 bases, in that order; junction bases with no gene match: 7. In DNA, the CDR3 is TGTGCCAGCAGCCAAACGGGAACAGGGGGCGACGAGCAGTACTTC. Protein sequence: CASSQTGTGGDEQYF.

The DNA of the CDR3 is TGTGCCAGCAGACGGGGGGACAGGGGAAACTATGGCTACACCTTC. Translation: CASRRGDRGNYGYTF. V and J are TRBV6-5 and TRBJ1-2, with 10 bases identical to TRBD1. This CDR3 region has 15 residues. Per the germline V gene, CDR1 is MNHEY and CDR2 is SVGAGI. Trimming took 6 bases from V and 2 from J; bases not matched to a gene: 6.

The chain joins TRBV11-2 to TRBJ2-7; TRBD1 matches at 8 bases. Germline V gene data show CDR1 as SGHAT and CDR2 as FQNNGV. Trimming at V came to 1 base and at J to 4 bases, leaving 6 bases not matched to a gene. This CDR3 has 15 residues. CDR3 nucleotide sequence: TGTGCCAGCAGCTTAGGGCTCGACAGGGGATACGAGCAGTACTTC. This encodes CASSLGLDRGYEQYF.

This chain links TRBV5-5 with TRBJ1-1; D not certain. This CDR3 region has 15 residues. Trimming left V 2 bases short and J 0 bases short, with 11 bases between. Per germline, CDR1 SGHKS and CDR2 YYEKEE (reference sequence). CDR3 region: CASSFNVGLNTEAFF. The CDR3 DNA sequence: TGTGCCAGCAGCTTCAATGTAGGCTTGAACACTGAAGCTTTCTTT.

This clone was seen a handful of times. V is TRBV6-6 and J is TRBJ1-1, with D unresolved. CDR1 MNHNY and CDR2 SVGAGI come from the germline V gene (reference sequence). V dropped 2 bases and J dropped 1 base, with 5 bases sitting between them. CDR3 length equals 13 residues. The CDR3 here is CASSYEANTEAFF. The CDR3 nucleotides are TGTGCCAGCAGTTACGAGGCGAACACTGAAGCTTTCTTT.

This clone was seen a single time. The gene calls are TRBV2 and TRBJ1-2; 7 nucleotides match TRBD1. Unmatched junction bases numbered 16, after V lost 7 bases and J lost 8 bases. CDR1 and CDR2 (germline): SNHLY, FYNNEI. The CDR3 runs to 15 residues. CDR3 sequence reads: CASTTFGDSPTGYTF. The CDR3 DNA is TGTGCCAGCACTACATTTGGGGACAGCCCTACCGGCTACACCTTC.

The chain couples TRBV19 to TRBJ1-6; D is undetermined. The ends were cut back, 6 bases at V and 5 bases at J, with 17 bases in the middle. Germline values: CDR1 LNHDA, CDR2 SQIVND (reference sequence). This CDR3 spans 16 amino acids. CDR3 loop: CASSGRGGFNNSPLHF. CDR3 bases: TGTGCCAGTAGCGGCCGGGGAGGGTTCAATAATTCACCCCTCCACTTT.

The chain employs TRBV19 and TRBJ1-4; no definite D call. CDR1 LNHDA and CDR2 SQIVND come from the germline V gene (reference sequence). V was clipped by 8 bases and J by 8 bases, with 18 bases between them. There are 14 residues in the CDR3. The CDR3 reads CASRTGQASEKLFF. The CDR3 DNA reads TGTGCCAGTCGTACTGGGCAGGCGTCGGAAAAACTGTTTTTT.

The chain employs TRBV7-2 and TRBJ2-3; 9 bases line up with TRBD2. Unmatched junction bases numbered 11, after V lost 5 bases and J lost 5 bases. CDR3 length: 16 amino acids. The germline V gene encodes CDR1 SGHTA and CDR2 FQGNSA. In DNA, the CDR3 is TGTGCCAGCAGCGCGCGGGGGGGACTAGATGGAGATACGCAGTATTTT. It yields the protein CASSARGGLDGDTQYF. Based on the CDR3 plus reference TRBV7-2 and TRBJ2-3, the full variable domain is GAGVSQSPSNKVTEKGKDVELRCDPISGHTALYWYRQSLGQGLEFLIYFQGNSAPDKSGLPSDRFSAERTGGSVSTLTIQRTQQEDSAVYLCASSARGGLDGDTQYFGPGTRLTVL.

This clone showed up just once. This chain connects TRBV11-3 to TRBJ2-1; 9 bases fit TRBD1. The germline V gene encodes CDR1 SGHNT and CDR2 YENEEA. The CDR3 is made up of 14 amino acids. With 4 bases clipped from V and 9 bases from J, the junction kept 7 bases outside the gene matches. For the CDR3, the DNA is TGTGCCAGCAGCTCGATCGGACAGGGGAGTGAGCAGTTCTTC. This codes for CASSSIGQGSEQFF.

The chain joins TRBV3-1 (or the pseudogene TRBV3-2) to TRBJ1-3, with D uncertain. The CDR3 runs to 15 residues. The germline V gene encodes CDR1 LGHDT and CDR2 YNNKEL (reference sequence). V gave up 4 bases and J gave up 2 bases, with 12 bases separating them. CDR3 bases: TGTGCCAGCAGCCGACCTCGGGAGCCTGGAAACACCATATATTTT. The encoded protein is CASSRPREPGNTIYF.

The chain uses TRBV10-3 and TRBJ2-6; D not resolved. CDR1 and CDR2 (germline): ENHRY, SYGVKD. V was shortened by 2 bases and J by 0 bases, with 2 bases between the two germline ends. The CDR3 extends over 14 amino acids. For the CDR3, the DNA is TGTGCCATCAGTGAGAGCTCTGGGGCCAACGTCCTGACTTTC. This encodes CAISESSGANVLTF.

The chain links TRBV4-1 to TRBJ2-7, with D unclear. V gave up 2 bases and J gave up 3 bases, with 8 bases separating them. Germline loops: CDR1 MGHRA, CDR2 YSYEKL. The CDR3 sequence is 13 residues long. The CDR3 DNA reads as TGCGCCAGCAGCCAAAGTATCAACTACGAGCAGTACTTC. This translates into CASSQSINYEQYF.

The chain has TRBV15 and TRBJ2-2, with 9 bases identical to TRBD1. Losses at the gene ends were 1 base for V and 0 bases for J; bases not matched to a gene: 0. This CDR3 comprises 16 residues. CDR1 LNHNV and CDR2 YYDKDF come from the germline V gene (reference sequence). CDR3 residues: CATSRGQGANTGELFF. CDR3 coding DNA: TGTGCCACCAGCAGAGGACAGGGGGCGAACACCGGGGAGCTGTTTTTT.

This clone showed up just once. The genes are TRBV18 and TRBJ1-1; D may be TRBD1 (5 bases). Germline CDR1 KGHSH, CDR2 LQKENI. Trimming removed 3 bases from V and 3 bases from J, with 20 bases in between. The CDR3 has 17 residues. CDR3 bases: TGTGCCAGCTCACCTCAACCGCAGGGAGTGGGGTACACTGAAGCTTTCTTT. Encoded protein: CASSPQPQGVGYTEAFF.

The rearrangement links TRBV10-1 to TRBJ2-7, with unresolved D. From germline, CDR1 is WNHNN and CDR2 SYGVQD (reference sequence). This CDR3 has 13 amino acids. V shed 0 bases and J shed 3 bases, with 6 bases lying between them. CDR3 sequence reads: CASSESQDYEQYF. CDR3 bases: TGCGCCAGCAGTGAGTCCCAAGACTACGAGCAGTACTTC.

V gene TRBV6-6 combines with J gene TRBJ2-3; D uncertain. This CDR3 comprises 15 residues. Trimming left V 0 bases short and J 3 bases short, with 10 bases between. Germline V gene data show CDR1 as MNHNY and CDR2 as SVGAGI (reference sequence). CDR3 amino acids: CASSYSGERTDTQYF. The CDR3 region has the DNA TGTGCCAGCAGTTACTCGGGCGAGAGGACAGATACGCAGTATTTT.

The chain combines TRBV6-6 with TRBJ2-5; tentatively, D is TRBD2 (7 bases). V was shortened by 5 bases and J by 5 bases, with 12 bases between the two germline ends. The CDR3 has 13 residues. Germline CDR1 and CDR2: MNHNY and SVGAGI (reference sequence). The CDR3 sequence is CASSRGAEETQYF. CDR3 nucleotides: TGTGCCAGCAGTCGGGGGGCGGAGGAGACCCAGTACTTC.

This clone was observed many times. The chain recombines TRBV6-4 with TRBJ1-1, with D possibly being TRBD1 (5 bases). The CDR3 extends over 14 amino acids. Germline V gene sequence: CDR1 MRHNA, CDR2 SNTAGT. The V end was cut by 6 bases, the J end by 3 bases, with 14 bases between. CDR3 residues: CASSDLLGDTEAFF. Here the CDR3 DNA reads TGTGCCAGCAGCGACCTTCTGGGGGACACTGAAGCTTTCTTT.

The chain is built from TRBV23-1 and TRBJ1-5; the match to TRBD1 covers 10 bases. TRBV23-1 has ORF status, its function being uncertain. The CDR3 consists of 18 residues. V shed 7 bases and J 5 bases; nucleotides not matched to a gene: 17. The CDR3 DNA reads TGCGCCAGCACCCCTCTCCCTAAGACAGGGGGCGCGTATCAGCCCCAGCATTTT. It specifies CASTPLPKTGGAYQPQHF.

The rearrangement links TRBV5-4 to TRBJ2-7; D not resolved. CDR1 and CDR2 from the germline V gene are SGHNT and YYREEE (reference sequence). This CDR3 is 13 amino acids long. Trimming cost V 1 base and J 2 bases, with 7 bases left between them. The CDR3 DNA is TGTGCCAGCAGCTTGACGGCCCCCTACGAGCAGTACTTC. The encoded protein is CASSLTAPYEQYF.